The sequence of this TCR beta chain was determined in a study of blood T cell repertoires in COVID-19. Repertoires were generated with immunoSEQ multiplex PCR, while TCRdb's copy carries only in-frame clones and drops some. The sample lists 150,000 to 200,000 clones; around 87% were seen once. The V end lost 2 bases, the J end lost 8 bases, and 13 bases lay between the germline ends. Germline V gene data show CDR1 as GTSNPN and CDR2 as SVGIG (reference sequence). The CDR3 spans 14 residues. The chain employs TRBV30 and TRBJ1-6; no firm D call. This TCR was recovered from a woman of 80 years or more in a cohort sampled during active or convalescent COVID-19. The sequenced sample consisted of peripheral blood. The CDR3: CAWSKREAYSPLHF. The CDR3 DNA follows: TGTGCCTGGAGTAAAAGGGAGGCTTATTCACCCCTCCACTTT.